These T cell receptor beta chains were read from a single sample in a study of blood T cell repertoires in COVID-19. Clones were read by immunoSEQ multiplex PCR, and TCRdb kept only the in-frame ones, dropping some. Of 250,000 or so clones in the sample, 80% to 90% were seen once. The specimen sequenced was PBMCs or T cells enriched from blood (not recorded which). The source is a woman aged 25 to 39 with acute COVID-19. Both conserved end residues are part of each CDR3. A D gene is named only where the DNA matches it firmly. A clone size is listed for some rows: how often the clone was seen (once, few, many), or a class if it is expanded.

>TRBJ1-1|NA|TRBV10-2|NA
CASSEFWQMNTEAFF
TGCGCCAGCAGTGAATTTTGGCAGATGAACACTGAAGCTTTCTTT
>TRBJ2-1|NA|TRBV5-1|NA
CASSLWGGGNEQFF
TGCGCCAGCAGCTTGTGGGGAGGTGGCAATGAGCAGTTCTTC
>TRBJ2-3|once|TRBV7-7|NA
CASSLAQRGTDTQYF
TGTGCTAGCAGCTTAGCTCAGCGGGGCACAGATACGCAGTATTTT
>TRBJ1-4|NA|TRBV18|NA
CASSPGEDSEKLFF
TGTGCCAGCTCACCCGGAGAGGACAGCGAAAAACTGTTTTTT
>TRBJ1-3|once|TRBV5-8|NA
CASSYAGWSGNTIYF
TGTGCCAGCAGCTATGCGGGGTGGTCTGGAAACACCATATATTTT
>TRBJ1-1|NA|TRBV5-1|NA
CASSFTQGGDTEAFF
TGCGCCAGCAGCTTTACCCAAGGGGGGGACACTGAAGCTTTCTTT
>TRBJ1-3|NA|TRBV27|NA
CASSLGGDSGNTIYF
TGTGCCAGCAGTTTAGGGGGGGACTCTGGAAACACCATATATTTT
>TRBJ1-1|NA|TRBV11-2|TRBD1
CASSPLTGKMNTEAFF
TGTGCCAGCAGCCCGCTGACAGGGAAGATGAACACTGAAGCTTTCTTT
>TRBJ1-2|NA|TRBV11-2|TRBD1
CASSLDPARGQHYGYTF
TGTGCCAGCAGCTTAGATCCTGCGCGGGGACAGCACTATGGCTACACCTTC
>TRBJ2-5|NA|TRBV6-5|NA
CASCRTVKETQYF
TGTGCCAGTTGCAGGACAGTGAAGGAGACCCAGTACTTC
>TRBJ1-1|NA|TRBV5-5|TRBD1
CASSKPETGMNTEAFF
TGTGCCAGCAGCAAACCCGAGACAGGGATGAACACTGAAGCTTTCTTT
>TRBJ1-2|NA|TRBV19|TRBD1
CASSGQGVLNYGYTF
TGTGCCAGTAGTGGACAGGGGGTCCTTAACTATGGCTACACCTTC
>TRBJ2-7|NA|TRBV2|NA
CASSEALRQFYEQYF
TGTGCCAGCAGTGAAGCCCTTAGACAGTTCTACGAGCAGTACTTC
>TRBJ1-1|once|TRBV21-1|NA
CASSKYAGLNTEAFF
TGTGCCAGCAGCAAATATGCAGGGCTGAACACTGAAGCTTTCTTT
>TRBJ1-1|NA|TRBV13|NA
CASSLGQGRVYTEAFF
TGTGCCAGCAGCTTAGGGCAGGGTCGTGTATACACTGAAGCTTTCTTT
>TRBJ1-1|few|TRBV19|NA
CASRLELSTEAFF
TGTGCCAGTAGGTTAGAACTTTCCACTGAAGCTTTCTTT
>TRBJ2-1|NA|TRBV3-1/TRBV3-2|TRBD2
CASSPRLAGGVEQFF
TGTGCCAGCAGCCCTCGACTAGCGGGGGGCGTTGAGCAGTTCTTC
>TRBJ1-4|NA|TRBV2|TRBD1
CASQPFGTGGEKLFF
TGTGCCAGCCAGCCTTTCGGGACAGGGGGGGAAAAACTGTTTTTT
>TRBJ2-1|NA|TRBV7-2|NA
CASGVGEGGLEQFF
TGTGCCAGCGGGGTCGGGGAAGGCGGGTTGGAACAGTTCTTC
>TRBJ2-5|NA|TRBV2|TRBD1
CASSPGQGETQYF
TGTGCCAGCAGTCCGGGACAGGGGGAGACCCAGTACTTC
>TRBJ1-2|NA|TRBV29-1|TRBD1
CSVDSTGGDYGYTF
TGCAGCGTCGACTCGACAGGGGGCGACTATGGCTACACCTTC
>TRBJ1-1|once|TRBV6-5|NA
CASSQGGYTEAFF
TGTGCCAGCAGCCAAGGGGGTTATACTGAAGCTTTCTTT
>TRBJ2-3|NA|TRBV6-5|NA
CASIALTAWRASQYF
TGTGCCAGCATCGCACTAACCGCCTGGAGGGCCTCGCAGTATTTT
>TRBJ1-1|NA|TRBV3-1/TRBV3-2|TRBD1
CASSEDRPGDTEAFF
TGTGCCAGCAGCGAGGACAGGCCGGGGGACACTGAAGCTTTCTTT
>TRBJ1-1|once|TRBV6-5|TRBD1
CASRGTGGRGAFF
TGTGCCAGCAGGGGGACAGGGGGCCGAGGAGCTTTCTTT
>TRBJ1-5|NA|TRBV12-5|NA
CASGSISGNQPQHF
TGTGCTAGTGGATCAATTTCGGGCAATCAGCCCCAGCATTTT
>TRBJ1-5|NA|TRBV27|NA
CASGPTGNQPQHF
TGTGCCAGCGGGCCCACAGGGAATCAGCCCCAGCATTTT
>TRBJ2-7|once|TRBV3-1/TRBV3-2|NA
CASSQGWDNTREQYF
TGTGCCAGCAGCCAAGGGTGGGACAATACCCGCGAGCAGTACTTC
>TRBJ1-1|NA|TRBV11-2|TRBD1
CASSAHSPGQGAEAFF
TGTGCCAGCAGCGCCCACTCACCGGGACAGGGGGCTGAAGCTTTCTTT
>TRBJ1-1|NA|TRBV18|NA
CASSPWGTNTEAFF
TGTGCCAGCTCACCTTGGGGCACGAACACTGAAGCTTTCTTT
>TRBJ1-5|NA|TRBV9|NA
CASGISWPQHF
TGTGCCTCAGGGATATCATGGCCCCAGCATTTT
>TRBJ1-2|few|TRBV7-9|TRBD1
CASSPRTGALLWGYTF
TGTGCCAGCAGCCCACGGACAGGGGCCCTACTATGGGGCTACACCTTC
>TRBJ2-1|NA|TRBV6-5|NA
CASSYSQDNEQFF
TGTGCCAGCAGTTACTCGCAGGACAATGAGCAGTTCTTC
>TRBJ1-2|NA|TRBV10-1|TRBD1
CASSPGQGYGYTF
TGCGCCAGCAGTCCCGGACAGGGATACGGCTACACCTTC
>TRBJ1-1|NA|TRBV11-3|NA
CASAHGGNTEAFF
TGTGCCTCCGCCCACGGGGGGAACACTGAAGCTTTCTTT
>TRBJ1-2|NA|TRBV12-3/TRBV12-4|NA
CASSLSDYGYTF
TGTGCCAGCAGTTTGTCCGACTATGGCTACACCTTC
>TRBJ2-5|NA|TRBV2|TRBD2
CASSRTSEETQYF
TGTGCCAGCAGCCGGACTAGCGAGGAGACCCAGTACTTC
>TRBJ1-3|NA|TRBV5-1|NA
CASSLVQGGNTIYF
TGCGCCAGCAGCTTGGTACAGGGAGGAAACACCATATATTTT
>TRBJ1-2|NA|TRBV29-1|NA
CSVTDEGRGYGYTF
TGCAGCGTTACGGATGAGGGTCGGGGCTATGGCTACACCTTC
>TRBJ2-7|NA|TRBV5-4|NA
CASSAGERSSYEQYF
TGTGCCAGCAGCGCCGGAGAACGGAGCTCCTACGAGCAGTACTTC
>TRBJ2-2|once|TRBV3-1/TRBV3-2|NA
CASSRRQLNTGELFF
TGTGCCAGCAGCCGCAGACAGCTAAACACCGGGGAGCTGTTTTTT
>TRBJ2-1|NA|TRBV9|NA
CASSPASTTTGNEQFF
TGTGCCAGCAGCCCGGCCAGTACGACTACGGGGAATGAGCAGTTCTTC
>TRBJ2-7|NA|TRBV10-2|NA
CASSPPGAPLYEQYF
TGCGCCAGCAGTCCCCCTGGGGCGCCCCTCTACGAGCAGTACTTC
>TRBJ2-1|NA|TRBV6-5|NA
CASSYREKSYNEQFF
TGTGCCAGCAGTTACAGGGAGAAGTCCTACAATGAGCAGTTCTTC
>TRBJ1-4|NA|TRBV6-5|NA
CASRSGNEKLFF
TGTGCCAGCCGCAGCGGGAATGAAAAACTGTTTTTT
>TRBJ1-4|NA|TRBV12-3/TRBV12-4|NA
CASSPGGEKLFF
TGTGCCAGCAGCCCGGGTGGTGAAAAACTGTTTTTT
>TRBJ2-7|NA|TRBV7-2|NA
CASSSGRDKGAYEQYF
TGTGCCAGCAGCTCAGGGAGGGACAAGGGGGCCTACGAGCAGTACTTC
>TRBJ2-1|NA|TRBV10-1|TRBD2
CASGGLSGEQFF
TGCGCCAGCGGGGGACTATCCGGTGAGCAGTTCTTC
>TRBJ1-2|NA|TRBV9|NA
CASSVTTGYGYTF
TGTGCCAGCAGCGTAACGACAGGCTATGGCTACACCTTC
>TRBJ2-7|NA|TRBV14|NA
CASSQGGTLYEQYF
TGTGCCAGCAGCCAAGGAGGGACTCTCTACGAGCAGTACTTC
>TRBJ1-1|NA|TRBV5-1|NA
CASSPQGMNTEAFF
TGCGCCAGCAGCCCGCAGGGAATGAACACTGAAGCTTTCTTT
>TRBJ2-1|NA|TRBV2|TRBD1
CASGAGDSEYNEQFF
TGTGCCAGCGGGGCCGGGGACAGCGAATACAATGAGCAGTTCTTC
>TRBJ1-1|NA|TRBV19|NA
CASTQYNTEAFF
TGTGCCAGCACCCAGTATAACACTGAAGCTTTCTTT
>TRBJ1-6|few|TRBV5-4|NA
CASSLEEDSPLHF
TGTGCCAGCAGCTTGGAGGAGGATTCACCCCTCCACTTT